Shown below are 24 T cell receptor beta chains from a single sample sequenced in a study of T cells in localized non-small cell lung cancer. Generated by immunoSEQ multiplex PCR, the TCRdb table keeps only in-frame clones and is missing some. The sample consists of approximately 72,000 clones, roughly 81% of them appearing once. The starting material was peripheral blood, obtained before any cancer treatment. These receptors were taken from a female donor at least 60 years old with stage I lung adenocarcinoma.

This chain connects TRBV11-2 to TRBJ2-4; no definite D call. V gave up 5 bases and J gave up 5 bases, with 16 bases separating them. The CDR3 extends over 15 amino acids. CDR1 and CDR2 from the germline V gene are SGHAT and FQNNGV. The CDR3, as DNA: TGTGCCAGCAGCAAAAACCCCCTGGGCCAAAACATTCAGTACTTC. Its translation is CASSKNPLGQNIQYF. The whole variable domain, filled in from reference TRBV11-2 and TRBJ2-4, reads EAGVAQSPRYKIIEKRQSVAFWCNPISGHATLYWYQQILGQGPKLLIQFQNNGVVDDSQLPKDRFSAERLKGVDSTLKIQPAKLEDSAVYLCASSKNPLGQNIQYFGAGTRLSVL.

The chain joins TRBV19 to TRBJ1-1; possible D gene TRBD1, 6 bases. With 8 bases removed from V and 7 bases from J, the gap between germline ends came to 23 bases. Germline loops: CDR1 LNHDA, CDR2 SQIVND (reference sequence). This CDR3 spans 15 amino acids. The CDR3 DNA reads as TGTGCCAGTGCGCAATCATGGGGACAAGGGGATGAAGCTTTCTTT. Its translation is CASAQSWGQGDEAFF.

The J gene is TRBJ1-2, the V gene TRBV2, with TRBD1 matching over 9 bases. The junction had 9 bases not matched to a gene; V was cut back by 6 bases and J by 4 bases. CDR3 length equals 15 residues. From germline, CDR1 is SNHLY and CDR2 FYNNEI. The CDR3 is CASSPSGQGVYGYTF. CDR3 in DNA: TGTGCCAGCAGCCCGTCGGGACAGGGTGTCTATGGCTACACCTTC. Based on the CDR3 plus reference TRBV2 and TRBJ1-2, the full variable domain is EPEVTQTPSHQVTQMGQEVILRCVPISNHLYFYWYRQILGQKVEFLVSFYNNEISEKSEIFDDQFSVERPDGSNFTLKIRSTKLEDSAMYFCASSPSGQGVYGYTFGSGTRLTVV.

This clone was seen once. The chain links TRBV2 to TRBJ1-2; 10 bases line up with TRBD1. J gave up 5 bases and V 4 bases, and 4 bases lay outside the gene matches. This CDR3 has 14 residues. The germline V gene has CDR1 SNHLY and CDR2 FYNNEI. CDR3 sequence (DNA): TGTGCCAGCAGTGTAGGACAGGGGGATTATGGCTACACCTTC. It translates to CASSVGQGDYGYTF.

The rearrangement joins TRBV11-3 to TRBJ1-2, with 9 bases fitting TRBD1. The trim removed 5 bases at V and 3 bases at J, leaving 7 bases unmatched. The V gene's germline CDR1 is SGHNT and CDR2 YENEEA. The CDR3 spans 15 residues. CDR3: CASSITGGIHYGYTF. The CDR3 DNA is TGTGCCAGCAGCATCACAGGGGGCATACACTATGGCTACACCTTC.

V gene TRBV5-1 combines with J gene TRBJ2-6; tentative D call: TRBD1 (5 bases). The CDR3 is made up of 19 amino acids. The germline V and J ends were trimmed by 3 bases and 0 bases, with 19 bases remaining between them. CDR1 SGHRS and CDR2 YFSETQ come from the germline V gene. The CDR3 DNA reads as TGCGCCAGCAGCTCTGGCATAGGACAATCCGTCTCTGGGGCCAACGTCCTGACTTTC. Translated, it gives CASSSGIGQSVSGANVLTF.

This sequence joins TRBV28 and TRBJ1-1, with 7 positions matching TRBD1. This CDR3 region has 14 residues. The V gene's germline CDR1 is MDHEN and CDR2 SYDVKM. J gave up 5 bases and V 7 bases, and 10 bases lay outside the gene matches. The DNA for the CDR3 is TGTGCCAGCATCCCGATCAGGGGGGCGACTGAAGCTTTCTTT. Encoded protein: CASIPIRGATEAFF. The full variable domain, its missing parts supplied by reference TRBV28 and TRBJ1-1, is DVKVTQSSRYLVKRTGEKVFLECVQDMDHENMFWYRQDPGLGLRLIYFSYDVKMKEKGDIPEGYSVSREKKERFSLILESASTNQTSMYLCASIPIRGATEAFFGQGTRLTVV.

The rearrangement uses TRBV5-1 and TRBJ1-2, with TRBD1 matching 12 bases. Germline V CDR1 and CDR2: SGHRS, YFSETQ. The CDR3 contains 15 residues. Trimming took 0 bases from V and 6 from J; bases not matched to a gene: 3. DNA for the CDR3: TGCGCCAGCAGCTTGGAGGGACAGGGGGCGGATGGCTACACCTTC. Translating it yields CASSLEGQGADGYTF.

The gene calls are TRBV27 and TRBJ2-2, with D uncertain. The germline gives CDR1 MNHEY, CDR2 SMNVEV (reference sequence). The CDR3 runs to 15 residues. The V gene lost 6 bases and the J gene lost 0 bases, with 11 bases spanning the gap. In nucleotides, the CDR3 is TGTGCCAGCAGCCTGCGAACGCCGAACACCGGGGAGCTGTTTTTT. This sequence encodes CASSLRTPNTGELFF.

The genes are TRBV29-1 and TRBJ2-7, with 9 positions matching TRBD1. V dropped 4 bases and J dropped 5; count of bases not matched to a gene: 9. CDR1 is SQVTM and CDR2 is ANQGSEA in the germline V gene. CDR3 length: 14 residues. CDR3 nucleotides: TGCAGCGTTGGGGAGGGGACAGGGAGGCACGAGCAGTACTTC. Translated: CSVGEGTGRHEQYF.

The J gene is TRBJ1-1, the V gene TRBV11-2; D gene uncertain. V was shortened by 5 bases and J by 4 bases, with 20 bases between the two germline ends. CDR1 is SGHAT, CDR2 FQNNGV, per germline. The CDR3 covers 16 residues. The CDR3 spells CASSPGGSGFGTEAFF. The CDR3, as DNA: TGTGCCAGCAGCCCCGGCGGCTCGGGGTTCGGCACTGAAGCTTTCTTT.

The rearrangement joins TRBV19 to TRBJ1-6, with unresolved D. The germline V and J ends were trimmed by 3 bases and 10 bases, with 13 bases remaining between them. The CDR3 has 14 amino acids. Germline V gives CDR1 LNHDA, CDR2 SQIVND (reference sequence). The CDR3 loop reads CASSIWVLESPLHF. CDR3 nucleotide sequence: TGTGCCAGTAGTATTTGGGTACTCGAGTCACCCCTCCACTTT.

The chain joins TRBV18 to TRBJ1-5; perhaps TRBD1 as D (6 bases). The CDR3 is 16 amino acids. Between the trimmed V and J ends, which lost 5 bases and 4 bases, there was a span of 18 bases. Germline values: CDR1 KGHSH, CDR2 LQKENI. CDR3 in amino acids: CASSATRGGGNQPQHF. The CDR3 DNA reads TGTGCCAGCTCAGCCACCCGAGGGGGAGGGAATCAGCCCCAGCATTTT.

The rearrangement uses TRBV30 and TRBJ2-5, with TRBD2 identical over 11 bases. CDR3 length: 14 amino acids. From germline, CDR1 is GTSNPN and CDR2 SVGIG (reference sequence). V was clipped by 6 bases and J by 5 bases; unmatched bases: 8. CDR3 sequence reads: CACSWTSGQETQYF. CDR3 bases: TGTGCCTGTTCATGGACTAGCGGGCAGGAGACCCAGTACTTC.

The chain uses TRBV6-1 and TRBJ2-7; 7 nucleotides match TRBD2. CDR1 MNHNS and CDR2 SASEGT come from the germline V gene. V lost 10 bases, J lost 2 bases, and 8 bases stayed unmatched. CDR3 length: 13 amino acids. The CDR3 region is CATGGKGTYEQYF. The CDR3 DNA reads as TGTGCCACCGGGGGGAAAGGAACCTACGAGCAGTACTTC.

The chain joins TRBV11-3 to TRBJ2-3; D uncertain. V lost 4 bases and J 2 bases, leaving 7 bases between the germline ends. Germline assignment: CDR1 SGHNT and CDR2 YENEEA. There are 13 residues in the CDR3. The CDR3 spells CASSSAHTDTQYF. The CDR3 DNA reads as TGTGCCAGCAGCTCGGCTCACACAGATACGCAGTATTTT.

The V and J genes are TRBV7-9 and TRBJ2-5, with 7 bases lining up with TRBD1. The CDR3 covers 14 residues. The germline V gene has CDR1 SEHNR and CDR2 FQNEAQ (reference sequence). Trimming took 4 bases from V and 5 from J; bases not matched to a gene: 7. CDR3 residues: CASSWGQSSETQYF. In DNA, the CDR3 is TGTGCCAGCAGCTGGGGACAGTCCAGTGAGACCCAGTACTTC. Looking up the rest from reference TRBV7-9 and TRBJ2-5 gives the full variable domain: DTGVSQNPRHKITKRGQNVTFRCDPISEHNRLYWYRQTLGQGPEFLTYFQNEAQLEKSRLLSDRFSAERPKGSFSTLEIQRTEQGDSAMYLCASSWGQSSETQYFGPGTRLLVL.

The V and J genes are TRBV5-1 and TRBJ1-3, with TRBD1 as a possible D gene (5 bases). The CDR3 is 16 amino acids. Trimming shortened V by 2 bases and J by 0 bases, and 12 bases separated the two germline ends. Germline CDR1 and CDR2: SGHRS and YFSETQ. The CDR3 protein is CASSFGGVSSGNTIYF. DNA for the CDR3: TGCGCCAGCAGCTTTGGAGGGGTTAGCTCTGGAAACACCATATATTTT.

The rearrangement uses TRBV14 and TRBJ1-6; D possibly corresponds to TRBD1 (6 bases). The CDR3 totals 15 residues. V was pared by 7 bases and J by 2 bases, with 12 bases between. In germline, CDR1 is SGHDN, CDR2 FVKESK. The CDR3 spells CASKSGVTYNSPLHF. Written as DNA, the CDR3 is TGTGCCAGCAAATCAGGGGTAACCTATAATTCACCCCTCCACTTT.

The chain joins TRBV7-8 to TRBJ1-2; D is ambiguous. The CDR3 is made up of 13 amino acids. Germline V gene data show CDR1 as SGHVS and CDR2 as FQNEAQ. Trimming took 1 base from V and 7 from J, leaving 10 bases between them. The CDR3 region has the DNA TGTGCCAGCAGCTTAGAACTGGGCTTTGGCTACACCTTC. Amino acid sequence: CASSLELGFGYTF.

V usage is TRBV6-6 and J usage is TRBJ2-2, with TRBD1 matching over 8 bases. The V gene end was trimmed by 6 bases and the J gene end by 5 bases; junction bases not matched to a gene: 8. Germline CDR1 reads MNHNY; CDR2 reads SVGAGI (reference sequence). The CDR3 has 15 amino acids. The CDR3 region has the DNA TGTGCCAGCAGAAATGGACAGGGATGGACCGGGGAGCTGTTTTTT. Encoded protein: CASRNGQGWTGELFF.

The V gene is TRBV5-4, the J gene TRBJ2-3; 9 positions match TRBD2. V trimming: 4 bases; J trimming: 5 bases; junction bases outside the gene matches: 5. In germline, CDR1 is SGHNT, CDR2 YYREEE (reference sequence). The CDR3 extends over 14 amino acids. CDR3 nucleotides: TGTGCCAGCAGCCCGGGACTAGCACTAGATACGCAGTATTTT. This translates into CASSPGLALDTQYF. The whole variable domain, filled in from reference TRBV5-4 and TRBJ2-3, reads ETGVTQSPTHLIKTRGQQVTLRCSSQSGHNTVSWYQQALGQGPQFIFQYYREEENGRGNFPPRFSGLQFPNYSSELNVNALELDDSALYLCASSPGLALDTQYFGPGTRLTVL.

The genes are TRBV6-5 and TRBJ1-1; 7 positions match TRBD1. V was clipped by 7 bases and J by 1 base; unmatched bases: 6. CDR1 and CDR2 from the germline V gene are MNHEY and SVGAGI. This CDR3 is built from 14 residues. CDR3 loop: CASILTGTNTEAFF. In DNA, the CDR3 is TGTGCCAGCATTTTGACAGGGACGAACACTGAAGCTTTCTTT.

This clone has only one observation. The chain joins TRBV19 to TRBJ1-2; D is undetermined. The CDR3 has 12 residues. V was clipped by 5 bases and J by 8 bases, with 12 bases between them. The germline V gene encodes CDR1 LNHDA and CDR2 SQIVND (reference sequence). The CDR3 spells CASSVREGGYTF. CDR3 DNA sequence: TGTGCCAGTAGTGTTAGGGAAGGCGGCTACACCTTC.